This paragraph reports one TCR beta chain. Its target is unknown. The data derive from a study of post-analysis software for immune sequencing data. Study summary: Relapsing-remitting, secondary progressive and progressive-relapsing multiple sclerosis courses were included. Whole-study findings and limits: Normalized Chao1 diversity in multiple sclerosis patients fell significantly below that of controls. Clustering by F measure revealed strong co-clustering among samples prepared together in one batch. With TRBV5-6, TRBV5-1 and TRBV20-1 included, a handful of TRBV segments were more frequent in patients than in controls.

This CDR3 comprises 15 residues. V was cut by 8 bases and J by 4 bases, with 18 bases left in between. Presence of unique molecular identifiers characterized the TCR beta cDNA libraries. Some 500,000 cDNA molecules were obtained per 1 to 10 million input T cells. From the PCR reads, TCRdb called clonotypes with MiXCR, one entry per CDR3 protein. The table lists 750,000 to 950,000 distinct CDR3 sequences, roughly 50% of them singletons. Sequencing was carried out using blood. The receptor's source is a girl aged 10 to 17 with multiple sclerosis. V is TRBV12-3 or TRBV12-4 and J is TRBJ1-5, with unresolved D. The CDR3 sequence is CASRGFTRPNQPQHF. The DNA for the CDR3 is TGTGCCAGCCGCGGGTTTACCCGACCAAATCAGCCCCAGCATTTT.